The clone carrying this T cell receptor beta chain has more than one count but fewer than ten. The sample is drawn from a study of blood T cell repertoires in COVID-19. As for the study in general: Whether acute or convalescent, the COVID-19 samples came from the United States, Italy and Spain. PBMCs, B-cell-depleted T cells, or T cells provided the cDNA or gDNA that made up the material.

The germline V gene encodes CDR1 ENHRY and CDR2 SYGVKD. V dropped 5 bases and J dropped 6; count of bases not matched to a gene: 6. CDR3 length: 13 amino acids. Methods used by the authors: Amplification with reference gene primers provided the estimates of nucleated cell counts. TCRdb keeps only in-frame clones here, not all; method: immunoSEQ multiplex PCR. V and J calls and clone size follow that table, whereas D and trimming were derived from the DNA. Of about 100,000 clones in the sample, approximately 85% were seen once. The receptor's source is a woman in her sixties with acute or convalescent COVID-19. The sequencing input was peripheral blood. V gene TRBV10-3 combines with J gene TRBJ1-2; 7 positions agree with TRBD1. The CDR3 is CAISFTGVNGYTF. In DNA form, the CDR3 reads TGTGCCATCAGTTTTACAGGGGTCAATGGCTACACCTTC.